The 23 T cell receptor beta chains listed next were all sequenced from one sample in a study of T cells after yellow fever vaccination. One entry per CDR3 protein results from TCRdb running MiXCR on the 5' RACE reads. The top ten hold approximately 15% of the sample, which has about 350,000 distinct CDR3 sequences, 7% to 10% seen once. The sample here was PBMCs, taken about 49 days after the first yellow fever vaccination. The receptors stem from a man aged 18 to 35 who received the YFV17D yellow fever vaccine.

Only a few counts were recorded for this clonotype. This chain joins TRBV12-3 or TRBV12-4 and TRBJ1-1; 7 bases fit TRBD1. The CDR3 runs to 16 residues. Unmatched junction bases numbered 9, after V lost 4 bases and J lost 1 base. CDR3 region: CASSSPGGAWNTEAFF. In DNA form, the CDR3 reads TGTGCCAGCAGTTCCCCAGGGGGGGCTTGGAACACTGAAGCTTTCTTT.

The chain couples TRBV6-6 to TRBJ2-7, with D perhaps matching TRBD2 (7 bases). Trimming pared 7 bases from V and 6 bases from J, leaving 16 bases between. This CDR3 has 13 residues. Germline CDR1 MNHNY, CDR2 SVGAGI (reference sequence). The DNA of the CDR3 is TGTGCCAGCATGGTGGGGGCGGGGGTCGAGCAGTACGTC. Translated, it gives CASMVGAGVEQYV.

The sample holds a few counts of this clonotype. A junction boundary mismatches the germline segment, possibly from a read error. In nucleotides, the CDR3 is TGTGCCACCAGCAGAGTACAGGGAATCCCCTGGTTC. It is translated as CATSRVQGIPWF. The chain couples TRBV15 to TRBJ2-1; D is perhaps TRBD1 (6 bases). The length of the CDR3 is 12 residues. Germline assignment: CDR1 LNHNV and CDR2 YYDKDF (reference sequence).

The chain couples TRBV20-1 to TRBJ1-5; no clear D. V lost 3 bases, J lost 0 bases, and 9 bases lay in between. Germline loops: CDR1 DFQATT, CDR2 SNEGSKA (reference sequence). The CDR3 length is 14 residues. Here the CDR3 DNA reads TGCAGTGCTAGTCCAGGCGCTAGCAATCAGCCCCAGCATTTT. Translated, it gives CSASPGASNQPQHF.

Only a few counts were recorded for this clonotype. The chain is built from TRBV6-5 and TRBJ2-5; TRBD2 might be the D (7 bases). Trimming stripped 4 bases from V and 5 bases from J, with 14 bases between. The CDR3 totals 14 residues. CDR1 MNHEY and CDR2 SVGAGI come from the germline V gene. The CDR3, as DNA: TGTGCCAGCAGTTGGGTGGCGGGGGCTGAGACCCAGTACTTC. Its translation is CASSWVAGAETQYF.

This clonotype turned up a few times. The chain combines TRBV27 with TRBJ2-7, with 11 bases aligning to TRBD2. Germline CDR1 MNHEY, CDR2 SMNVEV (reference sequence). Trimming removed 2 bases from V and 3 bases from J; junction bases left unmatched: 3. The CDR3 covers 15 residues. The CDR3: CASSLLSGGDYEQYF. The CDR3 DNA reads as TGTGCCAGCAGTTTACTTAGCGGGGGGGACTACGAGCAGTACTTC.

The sample holds many counts of this clonotype. The chain joins TRBV12-3 or TRBV12-4 to TRBJ1-2; D is ambiguous. Trimming pared 0 bases from V and 1 base from J, leaving 3 bases between. CDR3 length: 13 amino acids. DNA for the CDR3: TGTGCCAGCAGTTTAGCTAGTAACTATGGCTACACCTTC. Residues: CASSLASNYGYTF.

This clonotype was found many times. This chain uses TRBV7-2 with TRBJ1-1; 7 nucleotides match TRBD1. The V and J ends lost 1 base and 9 bases, in that order; junction bases with no gene match: 2. The length of the CDR3 is 12 residues. Germline loops: CDR1 SGHTA, CDR2 FQGNSA. CDR3 protein: CASSLDRGKAFF. CDR3 DNA sequence: TGTGCCAGCAGCTTAGACAGGGGAAAAGCTTTCTTT. Drawing the rest from reference TRBV7-2 and TRBJ1-1, the complete variable domain is GAGVSQSPSNKVTEKGKDVELRCDPISGHTALYWYRQSLGQGLEFLIYFQGNSAPDKSGLPSDRFSAERTGGSVSTLTIQRTQQEDSAVYLCASSLDRGKAFFGQGTRLTVV.

The V gene is TRBV7-9, the J gene TRBJ2-3; possibly TRBD1 for D (6 bases). The V gene lost 6 bases and the J gene lost 2 bases, with 21 bases spanning the gap. The CDR3 loop spans 17 amino acids. CDR1 and CDR2 (germline): SEHNR, FQNEAQ (reference sequence). DNA for the CDR3: TGTGCCAGCAGACCCCCGGTCGGGACACGGGTCACAGATACGCAGTATTTT. Protein product: CASRPPVGTRVTDTQYF.

This clonotype was counted only a few times. As DNA, the CDR3 is TGTGCCAGCAGCTTAGAGGGGGGGCGGTACAATGAGCAGTTCTTC. It encodes CASSLEGGRYNEQFF. This chain joins TRBV7-2 and TRBJ2-1; weak D call: TRBD2 (7 bases). V dropped 1 base and J dropped 4 bases, with 11 bases sitting between them. The CDR3 is 15 amino acids. Germline V gene sequence: CDR1 SGHTA, CDR2 FQGNSA.

The table lists this clonotype with a few counts. The rearrangement joins TRBV7-9 to TRBJ2-1, with D possibly called TRBD1 or TRBD2 (5 bases each). The CDR3 is made up of 17 amino acids. The germline CDR1 and CDR2 sequences are SEHNR and FQNEAQ (reference sequence). V dropped 5 bases and J dropped 0 bases, with 17 bases sitting between them. CDR3: CASSPRGAGSSYNEQFF. The DNA of the CDR3 is TGTGCCAGCAGCCCCCGGGGAGCAGGGAGCTCCTACAATGAGCAGTTCTTC.

The V call is TRBV5-1, the J call TRBJ2-1; D possibly corresponds to TRBD2 (7 bases). Germline lookup yields CDR1 SGHRS and CDR2 YFSETQ. This CDR3 has 15 residues. V lost 4 bases and J lost 2, with 13 bases in between. CDR3 nucleotide sequence: TGCGCCAGCAGCAAACAGGGAGGGACCTACAATGAGCAGTTCTTC. It specifies CASSKQGGTYNEQFF. Full variable domain (rest looked up from reference TRBV5-1 and TRBJ2-1): KAGVTQTPRYLIKTRGQQVTLSCSPISGHRSVSWYQQTPGQGLQFLFEYFSETQRNKGNFPGRFSGRQFSNSRSEMNVSTLELGDSALYLCASSKQGGTYNEQFFGPGTRLTVL.

This clonotype was counted only a few times. The rearrangement joins TRBV20-1 to TRBJ1-5, with a tentative D call TRBD1 (6 bases). The germline CDR1 and CDR2 sequences are DFQATT and SNEGSKA (reference sequence). The length of the CDR3 is 15 residues. With 6 bases removed from V and 3 bases from J, the gap between germline ends came to 18 bases. The chain's CDR3 is CSASAGTGANQPQHF. The CDR3 region has the DNA TGCAGTGCATCCGCCGGGACGGGGGCCAATCAGCCCCAGCATTTT.

The J gene is TRBJ1-6, the V gene TRBV4-2; maybe TRBD1 (5 bases). The length of the CDR3 is 16 residues. With 0 bases removed from V and 6 bases from J, the gap between germline ends came to 12 bases. The germline V gene encodes CDR1 LGHNA and CDR2 YNFKEQ. Here the CDR3 reads CASSQEFGGRNSPLHF. CDR3 sequence (DNA): TGTGCCAGCAGCCAAGAATTCGGGGGACGTAATTCACCCCTCCACTTT.

The CDR3 loop reads CASSQVPPRSSGANVLTF. In DNA form, the CDR3 reads TGCGCCAGCAGCCAAGTCCCCCCTCGATCCTCTGGGGCCAACGTCCTGACTTTC. V usage is TRBV4-3 and J usage is TRBJ2-6, with D unresolved. The V end was cut by 1 base, the J end by 0 bases, with 13 bases between. The CDR3 is 18 residues long. Per the germline V gene, CDR1 is LGHNA and CDR2 is YSLEER.

This clonotype was recorded a few times. The V and J genes are TRBV15 and TRBJ2-1, with 8 bases identical to TRBD2. V shed 8 bases, J shed 3 bases, and the junction held 9 bases outside the gene matches. CDR1 and CDR2 from the germline V gene are LNHNV and YYDKDF (reference sequence). The CDR3 consists of 15 residues. DNA of the CDR3: TGTGCCACCGGCTCTAGCGGGCATATCTACAATGAGCAGTTCTTC. Translated, it gives CATGSSGHIYNEQFF. Based on the CDR3 plus reference TRBV15 and TRBJ2-1, the full variable domain is DAMVIQNPRYQVTQFGKPVTLSCSQTLNHNVMYWYQQKSSQAPKLLFHYYDKDFNNEADTPDNFQSRRPNTSFCFLDIRSPGLGDTAMYLCATGSSGHIYNEQFFGPGTRLTVL.

This chain joins TRBV7-9 and TRBJ1-1; D is uncertain. V shed 5 bases and J shed 4 bases, with 14 bases lying between them. Germline V lookup: CDR1 SEHNR, CDR2 FQNEAQ (reference sequence). This CDR3 contains 14 residues. CDR3 DNA: TGTGCCAGCAGCGGAAATCGCGCCGGCACTGAAGCTTTCTTT. Amino acids: CASSGNRAGTEAFF.

This clonotype appeared a few times. This chain joins TRBV6-5 and TRBJ2-7; maybe TRBD1 (6 bases). CDR3 length: 17 amino acids. Trimming took off 4 bases at V and 3 bases at J, with 22 bases between the two ends. CDR1 and CDR2 from the germline V gene are MNHEY and SVGAGI. CDR3 bases: TGTGCCAGCAGTTCCTCTCATCCGGGACACGGGATCTACGAGCAGTACTTC. Amino acid sequence: CASSSSHPGHGIYEQYF.

There are a few counts of this clonotype. The V call is TRBV12-3 or TRBV12-4, the J call TRBJ2-2; maybe TRBD1 (6 bases). Trimming took 2 bases from V and 4 from J, leaving 11 bases between them. The CDR3 covers 15 residues. The CDR3: CASSLSGHRTGELFF. The CDR3 DNA reads TGTGCCAGCAGTTTATCGGGACACCGCACCGGGGAGCTGTTTTTT.

The genes are TRBV5-1 and TRBJ2-3, with D unclear. This CDR3 spans 14 amino acids. Germline V gene data show CDR1 as SGHRS and CDR2 as YFSETQ. V shed 0 bases and J shed 2 bases, with 7 bases lying between them. CDR3 nucleotide sequence: TGCGCCAGCAGCTTGGTTGCGGTCACAGATACGCAGTATTTT. It translates to CASSLVAVTDTQYF.

The chain recombines TRBV20-1 with TRBJ2-7, with unresolved D. The CDR3 has 11 amino acids. Per the germline V gene, CDR1 is DFQATT and CDR2 is SNEGSKA (reference sequence). Trimming cost V 6 bases and J 7 bases, with 13 bases left between them. CDR3 region: CSAELGGEQYF. Written as DNA, the CDR3 is TGCAGTGCGGAACTGGGTGGGGAGCAGTACTTC.

The table lists this clonotype with a few counts. The chain joins TRBV3-1 to TRBJ1-1, with a tentative D call TRBD1 (5 bases). CDR1 is LGHDT, CDR2 YNNKEL, per germline (reference sequence). V was cut by 3 bases and J by 4 bases, with 12 bases left in between. This CDR3 has 14 amino acids. The CDR3 DNA sequence: TGTGCCAGCAGCCAGTTTAGGGACGGCACTGAAGCTTTCTTT. Its protein product is CASSQFRDGTEAFF.

The genes are TRBV20-1 and TRBJ1-3; no clear D. Trimming took 0 bases from V and 0 from J, leaving 9 bases between them. The CDR3 is made up of 15 amino acids. Germline V gene lookup returns CDR1 DFQATT and CDR2 SNEGSKA (reference sequence). CDR3 nucleotides: TGCAGTGCTAGAGAGGGGTGGACCTCTGGAAACACCATATATTTT. Its protein is CSAREGWTSGNTIYF.